A selection of T cell receptor beta chains follows, all from one sample in a study of blood T cell repertoires in COVID-19. Libraries were prepared by immunoSEQ multiplex PCR; TCRdb keeps only in-frame clonotypes and omits some of them. The table shows around 200,000 clones, with 65% to 90% occurring only once. Sample: peripheral blood. The receptors originated from a man over 45 with acute or convalescent COVID-19. Each CDR3 is given with its conserved first and last residue. The order of the fields is V gene, J gene, CDR3 protein.

TRBV19	TRBJ2-2	CASREPGRLAGGRNTGELFF
TRBV5-8	TRBJ1-5	CASSLASVSNQPQHF
TRBV6-5	TRBJ1-2	CASSITGVYGYTF
TRBV21-1	TRBJ2-1	CASSPRRDSVDEQFF
TRBV24-1	TRBJ1-5	CATSDFLDREGYGNQPQHF
TRBV3-1/TRBV3-2	TRBJ2-7	CASSVLGTGGNYEQYF
TRBV18	TRBJ2-7	CASSTYDRAGEQYF
TRBV2	TRBJ1-6	CASSGRDSHNSPLHF
TRBV19	TRBJ1-5	CASRSDSGIGQPQHF
TRBV7-2	TRBJ1-1	CASSLGPQNTEAFF
TRBV10-1	TRBJ2-3	CASSETSAQYF
TRBV10-3	TRBJ2-1	CAIRVEGLAGASSYNEQFF
TRBV27	TRBJ2-3	CASSPGPRSTDTQYF
TRBV2	TRBJ1-5	CASRDINQPQHF
TRBV19	TRBJ2-1	CASSMVGAFYNEQFF
TRBV12-5	TRBJ1-2	CASGSDGGYGYTF
TRBV27	TRBJ2-7	CASSSKGGSPLLYEQYF
TRBV10-1	TRBJ1-1	CASSAGGTEAFF
TRBV2	TRBJ1-1	CASTIGTGATEAFF
TRBV7-8	TRBJ1-3	CASSSQGTSRNTIYF
TRBV6-6	TRBJ1-1	CASSPHRKNRGRNTEAFF
TRBV6-4	TRBJ1-6	CASSDSGQGNSPLHF
TRBV6-1	TRBJ2-5	CASSEASGKETQYF
TRBV18	TRBJ2-2	CASSLLRDSSNTGELFF
TRBV5-1	TRBJ1-1	CASSSLGPGHTEAFF
TRBV30	TRBJ1-2	CAWRQGLGYTF
TRBV5-1	TRBJ2-1	CASSLRAGGNEQFF
TRBV2	TRBJ1-2	CASSSDGGPTYGYTF
TRBV18	TRBJ2-7	CASSAGLNYEQYF
TRBV5-4	TRBJ1-2	CASSPRDRGGLRGYTF
TRBV3-1/TRBV3-2	TRBJ1-6	CASSPLDRNSPLHF
TRBV25-1	TRBJ2-5	CASSPAAVETQYF
TRBV5-1	TRBJ2-1	CASSFLGQGDNEQFF
TRBV27	TRBJ2-2	CASSLFAGGGPRAGELFF
TRBV6-6	TRBJ2-1	CASSPLAGGLNEQFF
TRBV4-1	TRBJ2-7	CASSPILYRGPYEQYF
TRBV19	TRBJ2-7	CASSSLGLADSYEQYF
TRBV5-1	TRBJ1-2	CASSGGQGARGYGYTF
TRBV27	TRBJ1-6	CASSLDRGKNNSPLHF
TRBV10-1	TRBJ2-7	CATQAGGSYEQYF
TRBV2	TRBJ1-4	CASREGQINEKLFF
TRBV5-1	TRBJ1-4	CASSLEQGVGKLFF